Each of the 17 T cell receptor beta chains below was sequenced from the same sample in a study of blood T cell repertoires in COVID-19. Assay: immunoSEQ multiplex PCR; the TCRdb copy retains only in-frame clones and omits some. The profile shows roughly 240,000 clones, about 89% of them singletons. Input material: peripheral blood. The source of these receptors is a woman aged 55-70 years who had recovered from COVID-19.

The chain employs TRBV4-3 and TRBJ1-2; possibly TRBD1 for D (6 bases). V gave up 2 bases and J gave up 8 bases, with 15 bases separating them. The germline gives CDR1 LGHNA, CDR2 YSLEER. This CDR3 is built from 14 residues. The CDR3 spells CASSQNLQGRGYTF. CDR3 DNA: TGCGCCAGCAGCCAAAACCTACAGGGACGCGGCTACACCTTC.

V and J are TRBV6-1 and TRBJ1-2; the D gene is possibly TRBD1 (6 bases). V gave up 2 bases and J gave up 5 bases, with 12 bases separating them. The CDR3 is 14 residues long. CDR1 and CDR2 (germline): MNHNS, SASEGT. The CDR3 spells CASSEITGPYGYTF. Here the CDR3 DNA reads TGTGCCAGCAGTGAAATAACAGGGCCGTATGGCTACACCTTC.

The CDR3 sequence is CASSLEAMGTGVGNIQYF. The CDR3 DNA follows: TGTGCCAGCAGCTTAGAGGCGATGGGGACAGGGGTCGGAAACATTCAGTACTTC. The chain couples TRBV7-2 to TRBJ2-4; 10 positions agree with TRBD1. Unmatched junction bases numbered 12, after V lost 1 base and J lost 6 bases. CDR1 SGHTA and CDR2 FQGNSA come from the germline V gene. CDR3 length: 18 residues.

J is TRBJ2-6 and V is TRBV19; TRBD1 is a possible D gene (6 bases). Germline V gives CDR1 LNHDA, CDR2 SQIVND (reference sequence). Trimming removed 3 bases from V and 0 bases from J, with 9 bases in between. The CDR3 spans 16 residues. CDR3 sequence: CASSILGGSGANVLTF. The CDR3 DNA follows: TGTGCCAGTAGTATTTTAGGGGGCTCTGGGGCCAACGTCCTGACTTTC.

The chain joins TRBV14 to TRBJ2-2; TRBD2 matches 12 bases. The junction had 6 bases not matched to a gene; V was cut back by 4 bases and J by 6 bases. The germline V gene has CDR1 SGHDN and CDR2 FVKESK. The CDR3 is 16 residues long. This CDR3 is CASSPRLAGGPGELFF. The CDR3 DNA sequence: TGTGCCAGCAGCCCGAGGCTAGCGGGGGGGCCCGGGGAGCTGTTTTTT.

Here the CDR3 reads CAISEPGQKGANVLTF. CDR3 bases: TGTGCCATCAGTGAGCCAGGGCAAAAGGGGGCCAACGTCCTGACTTTC. The chain is built from TRBV10-3 and TRBJ2-6; maybe TRBD1 (5 bases). Trimming pared 2 bases from V and 4 bases from J, leaving 12 bases between. Looked up from germline, CDR1 is ENHRY and CDR2 is SYGVKD. This CDR3 spans 16 amino acids.

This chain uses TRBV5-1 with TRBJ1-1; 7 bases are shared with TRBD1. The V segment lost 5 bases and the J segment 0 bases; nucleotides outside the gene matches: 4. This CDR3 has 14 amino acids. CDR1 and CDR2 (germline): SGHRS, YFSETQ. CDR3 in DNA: TGCGCCAGCAGGACGGGACAGATGAACACTGAAGCTTTCTTT. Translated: CASRTGQMNTEAFF. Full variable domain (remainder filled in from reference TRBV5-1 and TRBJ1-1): KAGVTQTPRYLIKTRGQQVTLSCSPISGHRSVSWYQQTPGQGLQFLFEYFSETQRNKGNFPGRFSGRQFSNSRSEMNVSTLELGDSALYLCASRTGQMNTEAFFGQGTRLTVV.

The chain's CDR3 is CASSLGLAGEGEQYF. The CDR3, as DNA: TGTGCCAGCAGCTTAGGGCTAGCGGGGGAAGGAGAGCAGTACTTC. This chain joins TRBV7-2 and TRBJ2-7; 10 bases align to TRBD2. CDR3 length equals 15 residues. With 1 base clipped from V and 7 bases from J, the junction kept 7 bases outside the gene matches. Germline V gene lookup returns CDR1 SGHTA and CDR2 FQGNSA. Drawing the rest from reference TRBV7-2 and TRBJ2-7, the complete variable domain is GAGVSQSPSNKVTEKGKDVELRCDPISGHTALYWYRQSLGQGLEFLIYFQGNSAPDKSGLPSDRFSAERTGGSVSTLTIQRTQQEDSAVYLCASSLGLAGEGEQYFGPGTRLTVT.

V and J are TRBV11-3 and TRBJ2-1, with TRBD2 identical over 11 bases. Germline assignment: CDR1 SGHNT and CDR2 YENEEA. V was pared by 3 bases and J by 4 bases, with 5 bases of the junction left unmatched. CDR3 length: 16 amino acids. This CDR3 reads CASSFSGTSGYNEQFF. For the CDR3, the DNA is TGTGCCAGCAGCTTCTCCGGGACTAGCGGTTACAATGAGCAGTTCTTC.

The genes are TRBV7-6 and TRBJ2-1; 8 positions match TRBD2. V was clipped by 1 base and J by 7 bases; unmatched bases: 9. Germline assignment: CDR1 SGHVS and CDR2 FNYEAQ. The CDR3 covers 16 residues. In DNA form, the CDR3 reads TGTGCCAGCAGCTTAGGCCCCCAGCGGGGGAGGAATGAGCAGTTCTTC. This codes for CASSLGPQRGRNEQFF.

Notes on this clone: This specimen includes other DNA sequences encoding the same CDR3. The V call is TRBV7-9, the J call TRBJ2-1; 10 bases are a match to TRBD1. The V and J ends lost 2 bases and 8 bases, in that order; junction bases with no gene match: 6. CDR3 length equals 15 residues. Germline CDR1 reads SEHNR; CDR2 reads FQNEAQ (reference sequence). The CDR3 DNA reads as TGTGCCAGCAGCTTACGGGACAGGGGAGGGGATGAGCAGTTCTTC. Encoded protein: CASSLRDRGGDEQFF.

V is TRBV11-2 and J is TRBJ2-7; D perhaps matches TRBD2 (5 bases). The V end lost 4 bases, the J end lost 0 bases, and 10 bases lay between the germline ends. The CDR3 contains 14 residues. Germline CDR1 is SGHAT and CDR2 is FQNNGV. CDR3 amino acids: CASSSPRDSYEQYF. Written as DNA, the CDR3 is TGTGCCAGCAGCTCCCCCCGGGACTCCTACGAGCAGTACTTC.

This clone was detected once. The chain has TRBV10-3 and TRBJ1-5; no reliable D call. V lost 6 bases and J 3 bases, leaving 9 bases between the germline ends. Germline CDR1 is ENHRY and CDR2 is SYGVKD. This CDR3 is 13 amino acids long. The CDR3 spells CAIRGSVNQPQHF. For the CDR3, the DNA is TGTGCCATCAGGGGGAGCGTCAATCAGCCCCAGCATTTT.

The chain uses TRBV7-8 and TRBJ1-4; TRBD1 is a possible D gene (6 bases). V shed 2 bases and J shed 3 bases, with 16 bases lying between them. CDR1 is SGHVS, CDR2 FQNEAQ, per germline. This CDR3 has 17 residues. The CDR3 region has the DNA TGTGCCAGCAGCTTACGTCCAGGGGTAACGTCTAATGAAAAACTGTTTTTT. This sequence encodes CASSLRPGVTSNEKLFF.

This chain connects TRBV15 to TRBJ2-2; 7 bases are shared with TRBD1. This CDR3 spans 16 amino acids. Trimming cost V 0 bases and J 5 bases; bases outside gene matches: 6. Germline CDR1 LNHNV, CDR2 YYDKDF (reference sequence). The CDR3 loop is CATSRERGRNTGELFF. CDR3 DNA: TGTGCCACCAGCAGAGAGAGGGGGCGAAATACCGGGGAGCTGTTTTTT.

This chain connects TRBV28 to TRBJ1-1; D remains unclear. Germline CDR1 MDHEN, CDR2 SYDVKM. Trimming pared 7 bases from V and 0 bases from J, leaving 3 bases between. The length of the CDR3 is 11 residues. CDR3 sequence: CASTVNTEAFF. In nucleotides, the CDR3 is TGTGCCAGCACAGTGAACACTGAAGCTTTCTTT.

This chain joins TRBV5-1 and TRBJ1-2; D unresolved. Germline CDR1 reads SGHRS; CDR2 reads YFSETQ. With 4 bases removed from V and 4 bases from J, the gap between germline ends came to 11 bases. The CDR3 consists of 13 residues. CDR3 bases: TGCGCCAGCAGCGTCCCCCTTTCCTATGGCTACACCTTC. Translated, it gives CASSVPLSYGYTF. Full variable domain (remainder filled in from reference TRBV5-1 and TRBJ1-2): KAGVTQTPRYLIKTRGQQVTLSCSPISGHRSVSWYQQTPGQGLQFLFEYFSETQRNKGNFPGRFSGRQFSNSRSEMNVSTLELGDSALYLCASSVPLSYGYTFGSGTRLTVV.